A single sample is the source of the 15 T cell receptor beta chains below, sequenced in a study of T cell responses to AZD1222 COVID-19 vaccine. The assay was immunoSEQ multiplex PCR, and TCRdb's table has in-frame clones only and misses some. Seen here are about 150,000 clones, 90% observed once, and the top ten hold about 5.9%. The sequencing here drew on peripheral blood, taken 28 days after the second AZD1222 dose. The receptors were gathered from an adult who received the AZD1222 COVID-19 vaccine.

The chain recombines TRBV5-1 with TRBJ2-1; D is ambiguous. CDR3 length: 11 residues. Germline V gene data show CDR1 as SGHRS and CDR2 as YFSETQ. Trimming took off 1 base at V and 4 bases at J, with 0 bases between the two ends. The CDR3 DNA follows: TGCGCCAGCAGCTTGTACAATGAGCAGTTCTTC. Its translation is CASSLYNEQFF.

The chain uses TRBV3-1 (or the pseudogene TRBV3-2) and TRBJ1-2, with D possibly being TRBD1 (6 bases). The germline CDR1 and CDR2 sequences are LGHDT and YNNKEL (reference sequence). Trimming removed 3 bases at V and 7 bases at J, with 18 bases between. The CDR3 runs 15 residues. CDR3 coding DNA: TGTGCCAGCAGCCACCTCAAGGGGGTACTGCGTGGCTACACCTTC. It yields the protein CASSHLKGVLRGYTF.

This sequence joins TRBV9 and TRBJ1-2; D possibly corresponds to TRBD1 (6 bases). Between the trimmed V and J ends, which lost 4 bases and 8 bases, there was a span of 18 bases. CDR1 is SGDLS, CDR2 YYNGEE, per germline. The CDR3 is 14 residues long. CDR3 nucleotide sequence: TGTGCCAGCAGCCCGCAGGGGCCGCGAGGCGGCTACACCTTC. The encoded protein is CASSPQGPRGGYTF.

This clone was found once. Here the CDR3 DNA reads TGTGCCAGCAGGGCTCCTGGGAATAATTCACCCCTCCACTTT. Protein product: CASRAPGNNSPLHF. The chain links TRBV6-5 to TRBJ1-6; D gene unclear. Looked up from germline, CDR1 is MNHEY and CDR2 is SVGAGI. Trimming took 6 bases from V and 5 from J, leaving 11 bases between them. The CDR3 spans 14 residues.

This chain links TRBV9 with TRBJ2-7; 8 bases align to TRBD1. The CDR3 consists of 16 residues. With 4 bases clipped from V and 1 base from J, the junction kept 10 bases outside the gene matches. CDR1 SGDLS and CDR2 YYNGEE come from the germline V gene. The CDR3 loop is CASSPRNTGGSYEQYF. CDR3 DNA sequence: TGTGCCAGCAGCCCCCGCAATACAGGGGGGTCCTACGAGCAGTACTTC.

The genes are TRBV28 and TRBJ2-2; D call uncertain. Looked up from germline, CDR1 is MDHEN and CDR2 is SYDVKM. The CDR3 extends over 13 amino acids. Trimming cost V 1 base and J 7 bases, with 7 bases left between them. CDR3 loop: CASSLLAFGELFF. The CDR3, as DNA: TGTGCCAGCAGTTTATTAGCTTTCGGGGAGCTGTTTTTT.

CDR3 in DNA: TGTGCCAGCAGTTACTCGGGGACAGACTCCTACGAGCAGTACTTC. Translation gives CASSYSGTDSYEQYF. V gene TRBV6-5 combines with J gene TRBJ2-7; 7 bases match TRBD1. CDR1 and CDR2 from the germline V gene are MNHEY and SVGAGI. Germline trimming cut 0 bases from V and 0 bases from J; bases unmatched to any gene: 2. The CDR3 is 15 amino acids.

This chain joins TRBV11-2 and TRBJ1-4; the D is unclear. V lost 0 bases to trimming and J lost 11 bases, with 10 bases between them. CDR1 is SGHAT and CDR2 is FQNNGV in the germline V gene. This CDR3 contains 13 residues. The CDR3 region has the DNA TGTGCCAGCAGCTTAGAGCCCGCCGGGAAACTGTTTTTT. As protein: CASSLEPAGKLFF. Full variable domain (missing parts from reference TRBV11-2 and TRBJ1-4): EAGVAQSPRYKIIEKRQSVAFWCNPISGHATLYWYQQILGQGPKLLIQFQNNGVVDDSQLPKDRFSAERLKGVDSTLKIQPAKLEDSAVYLCASSLEPAGKLFFGSGTQLSVL.

The chain recombines TRBV11-2 with TRBJ1-6, with 10 bases aligning to TRBD1. Trimming cost V 7 bases and J 6 bases; bases outside gene matches: 3. The CDR3 runs 14 residues. Germline V gene sequence: CDR1 SGHAT, CDR2 FQNNGV. The CDR3 DNA sequence: TGTGCCAGCACCTGGGACAGGGGTAATTCACCCCTCCACTTT. Translation gives CASTWDRGNSPLHF. Full variable domain (rest looked up from reference TRBV11-2 and TRBJ1-6): EAGVAQSPRYKIIEKRQSVAFWCNPISGHATLYWYQQILGQGPKLLIQFQNNGVVDDSQLPKDRFSAERLKGVDSTLKIQPAKLEDSAVYLCASTWDRGNSPLHFGNGTRLTVT.

V is TRBV28 and J is TRBJ2-1; D gene ambiguous. V was shortened by 7 bases and J by 7 bases, with 8 bases between the two germline ends. The CDR3 has 11 amino acids. Per the germline V gene, CDR1 is MDHEN and CDR2 is SYDVKM. The CDR3 reads CASTIGNEQFF. In DNA form, the CDR3 reads TGTGCCAGCACCATAGGGAATGAGCAGTTCTTC.

This chain uses TRBV19 with TRBJ2-7; 8 bases align to TRBD1. After removal of 5 bases from V and 0 bases from J, the junction contained 6 bases not matched to a gene. This CDR3 spans 15 amino acids. The germline V gene encodes CDR1 LNHDA and CDR2 SQIVND (reference sequence). CDR3 bases: TGTGCCAGTAGTGAACGGGACAGGAGCTCCTACGAGCAGTACTTC. As protein: CASSERDRSSYEQYF.

In its sample, this clone was seen once. This sequence joins TRBV19 and TRBJ1-5, with 9 bases lining up with TRBD1. V lost 8 bases and J lost 5; bases outside the gene matches: 13. The CDR3 runs 16 residues. Per the germline V gene, CDR1 is LNHDA and CDR2 is SQIVND (reference sequence). The DNA for the CDR3 is TGTGCCAGTCGTAAGGCGGGACAGGGTAAGGATCAGCCCCAGCATTTT. It specifies CASRKAGQGKDQPQHF.

This clone has just one count. The chain combines TRBV6-5 with TRBJ1-6; 7 nucleotides line up with TRBD1. V lost 8 bases and J lost 10; bases outside the gene matches: 8. This CDR3 region has 13 residues. From germline, CDR1 is MNHEY and CDR2 SVGAGI. This CDR3 is CASETGFASPLHF. The CDR3 coding sequence is TGTGCCAGCGAGACAGGGTTCGCCTCACCCCTCCACTTT.

J is TRBJ2-3 and V is TRBV6-6; a possible D gene is TRBD2 (5 bases). In germline, CDR1 is MNHNY, CDR2 SVGAGI (reference sequence). Trimming left V 2 bases short and J 4 bases short, with 7 bases between. The CDR3 spans 13 residues. CDR3 DNA: TGTGCCAGCAGTTACGTGCGGGCAGATACGCAGTATTTT. It encodes CASSYVRADTQYF.

This clone was counted between two and nine times. The CDR3 loop reads CASSLSHPGQGGSNYGYTF. The CDR3 coding sequence is TGTGCCAGCAGTTTATCACATCCGGGACAGGGGGGATCTAACTATGGCTACACCTTC. This chain uses TRBV28 with TRBJ1-2; 11 bases are shared with TRBD1. Germline CDR1 reads MDHEN; CDR2 reads SYDVKM. Germline trimming cut 1 base from V and 0 bases from J; bases unmatched to any gene: 10. There are 19 residues in the CDR3.